Shown below are 8 T cell receptor beta chains from a single sample sequenced in a study of graft-versus-host responses after intestinal transplantation. TCRdb's copy holds only in-frame clones and misses some; the assay was immunoSEQ multiplex PCR. The data contain some 2,300 clones, just under 95% of them singletons. The sample consisted of PBMCs, taken about 19 days after intestinal transplant. Receptors originate from a human patient who received an intestinal transplant, so some T cells may come from the graft donor.

This rearrangement joins TRBV7-6 to TRBJ1-4; TRBD1 aligns across 11 bases. J lost 7 bases, V lost 5 bases, and 3 bases had no gene match. This CDR3 has 14 residues. Looked up from germline, CDR1 is SGHVS and CDR2 is FNYEAQ. The CDR3 nucleotides read TGTGCCAGCAGCCCCGGGACAGGGGGTGAAAAACTGTTTTTT. This encodes CASSPGTGGEKLFF. Combining the CDR3 with reference TRBV7-6 and TRBJ1-4 gives the whole variable domain GAGVSQSPRYKVTKRGQDVALRCDPISGHVSLYWYRQALGQGPEFLTYFNYEAQQDKSGLPNDRFSAERPEGSISTLTIQRTEQRDSAMYRCASSPGTGGEKLFFGSGTQLSVL.

V usage is TRBV5-4 and J usage is TRBJ2-7; D is perhaps TRBD2 (6 bases). V lost 3 bases to trimming and J lost 0 bases, with 10 bases between them. Germline V lookup: CDR1 SGHNT, CDR2 YYREEE (reference sequence). This CDR3 has 14 residues. CDR3 DNA sequence: TGTGCCAGCAGCTCTAGCGCGAGCTCCTACGAGCAGTACTTC. It yields the protein CASSSSASSYEQYF.

Of note for this clone: Other DNA sequences in the same sample also yield this CDR3. This chain links TRBV9 with TRBJ2-2; no clear D gene. Trimming removed 2 bases at V and 6 bases at J, with 5 bases between. The CDR3 extends over 12 amino acids. Germline CDR1 and CDR2: SGDLS and YYNGEE. The CDR3, as DNA: TGTGCCAGCAGCGTTAATTCCGGGGAGCTGTTTTTT. Its translation is CASSVNSGELFF.

The chain carries TRBV28 and TRBJ2-1, with a possible D match to TRBD2 (7 bases). V shed 3 bases and J shed 0 bases, with 15 bases lying between them. Germline V lookup: CDR1 MDHEN, CDR2 SYDVKM. The CDR3 totals 17 residues. CDR3 amino acids: CASSLGGAHNSYNEQFF. In nucleotides, the CDR3 is TGTGCCAGCAGTTTGGGGGGGGCACACAACTCCTACAATGAGCAGTTCTTC.

The chain employs TRBV2 and TRBJ2-7, with 7 bases matching TRBD2. The CDR3 contains 16 residues. J lost 1 base, V lost 6 bases, and 12 bases had no gene match. Germline assignment: CDR1 SNHLY and CDR2 FYNNEI. The CDR3 protein is CASRESLAGVSYEQYF. CDR3 in DNA: TGTGCCAGCAGGGAATCACTGGCGGGGGTATCCTACGAGCAGTACTTC.

The CDR3 loop reads CASSLGDRGSNEQFF. The CDR3 bases are TGTGCCAGCAGTTTAGGGGACAGGGGAAGCAATGAGCAGTTCTTC. The chain is built from TRBV27 and TRBJ2-1, with 10 bases aligning to TRBD1. Germline trimming cut 2 bases from V and 6 bases from J; bases unmatched to any gene: 4. The V gene's germline CDR1 is MNHEY and CDR2 SMNVEV (reference sequence). The CDR3 contains 15 residues.

V usage is TRBV19 and J usage is TRBJ2-3, with D hard to call. V dropped 6 bases and J dropped 0 bases, with 13 bases sitting between them. Per germline, CDR1 LNHDA and CDR2 SQIVND (reference sequence). The CDR3 is 15 amino acids. The CDR3 sequence is CASREPRPSTDTQYF. As DNA, the CDR3 is TGTGCCAGTAGAGAACCTAGGCCCAGCACAGATACGCAGTATTTT.

CDR3 region: CASTSGTSGELFF. The CDR3 bases are TGTGCCAGCACCAGTGGGACTAGCGGGGAGCTGTTTTTT. The J gene is TRBJ2-2, the V gene TRBV9; 8 bases line up with TRBD2. Germline CDR1 is SGDLS and CDR2 is YYNGEE. This CDR3 region has 13 residues. V gave up 6 bases and J gave up 7 bases; unmatched junction bases: 5.